The present T cell receptor beta chain was sequenced within a study of vaccination effects on CD4 cells after COVID-19. As for the study in general: The vaccine given was either BNT162b2 or mRNA-1273, in two doses.

Peptide-pool stimulation followed by sequencing identified expanded antigen-specific CD4+ clonotypes in the ViraFEST assay. Culture lasted approximately 10 days before CD4+ T cell isolation. PCR confirmed that the person was infected with SARS-CoV-2 between March and December 2020. Researchers swapped half the medium for IL-2 medium on both days 3 and 7. V trimming: 3 bases; J trimming: 5 bases; junction bases outside the gene matches: 7. CDR3 size: 15 residues. Germline V gene data show CDR1 as LNHNV and CDR2 as YYDKDF (reference sequence). A note on this clone: The antigen is not known.

Study-wide results and caveats: Substantial clonal contraction characterized both infection- and vaccine-induced clones late after vaccination.

Some clones are missing from TCRdb's copy, which holds only in-frame ones; the method was immunoSEQ multiplex PCR. This table has roughly 26,000 clones, more than 75% appearing once. This sequence joins TRBV15 and TRBJ1-1; TRBD1 agrees at 9 bases. The starting material was CD4+ T cells from PBMCs cultured with HCoV-NL63 spike peptides, obtained before COVID-19 vaccination. This clonotype was obtained from a human donor who had a prior SARS-CoV-2 infection. CDR3 region: CATSSGTGQSTEAFF. In DNA, the CDR3 is TGTGCCACCAGCAGCGGGACAGGGCAGTCGACTGAAGCTTTCTTT.